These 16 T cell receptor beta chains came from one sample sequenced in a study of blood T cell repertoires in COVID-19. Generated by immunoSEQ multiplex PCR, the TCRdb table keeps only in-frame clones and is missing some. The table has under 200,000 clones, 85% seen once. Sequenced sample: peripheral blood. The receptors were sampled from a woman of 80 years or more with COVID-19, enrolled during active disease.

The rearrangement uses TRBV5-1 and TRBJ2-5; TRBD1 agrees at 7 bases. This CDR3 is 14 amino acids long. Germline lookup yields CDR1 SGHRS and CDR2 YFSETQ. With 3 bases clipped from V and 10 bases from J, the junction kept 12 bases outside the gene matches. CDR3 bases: TGCGCCAGCAGCTCTACAACGACAGGGTTGGTCCAGTACTTC. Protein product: CASSSTTTGLVQYF. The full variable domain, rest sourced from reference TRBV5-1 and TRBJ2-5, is KAGVTQTPRYLIKTRGQQVTLSCSPISGHRSVSWYQQTPGQGLQFLFEYFSETQRNKGNFPGRFSGRQFSNSRSEMNVSTLELGDSALYLCASSSTTTGLVQYFGPGTRLLVL.

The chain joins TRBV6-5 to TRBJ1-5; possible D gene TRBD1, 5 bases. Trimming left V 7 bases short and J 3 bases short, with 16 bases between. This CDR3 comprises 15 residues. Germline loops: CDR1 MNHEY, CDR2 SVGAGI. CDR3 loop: CASMREAGLNQPQHF. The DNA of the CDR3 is TGTGCCAGCATGAGGGAGGCAGGGCTCAATCAGCCCCAGCATTTT.

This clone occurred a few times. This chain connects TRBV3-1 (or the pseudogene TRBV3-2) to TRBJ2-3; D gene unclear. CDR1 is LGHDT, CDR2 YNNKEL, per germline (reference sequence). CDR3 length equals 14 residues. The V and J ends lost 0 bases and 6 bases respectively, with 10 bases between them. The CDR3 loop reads CASSQELSGDTQYF. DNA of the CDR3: TGTGCCAGCAGCCAAGAGTTGTCCGGTGATACGCAGTATTTT.

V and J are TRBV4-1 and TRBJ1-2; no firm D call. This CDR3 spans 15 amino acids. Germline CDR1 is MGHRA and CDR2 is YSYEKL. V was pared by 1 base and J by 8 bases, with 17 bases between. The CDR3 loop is CASSQGPSILRGYTF. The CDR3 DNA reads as TGCGCCAGCAGCCAAGGTCCCTCCATCCTGAGAGGCTACACCTTC.

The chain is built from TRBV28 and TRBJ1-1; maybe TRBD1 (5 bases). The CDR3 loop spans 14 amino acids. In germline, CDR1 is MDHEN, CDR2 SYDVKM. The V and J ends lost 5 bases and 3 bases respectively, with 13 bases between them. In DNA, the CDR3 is TGTGCCAGCAGTCGCCTCGGGGGAGACACTGAAGCTTTCTTT. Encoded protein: CASSRLGGDTEAFF.

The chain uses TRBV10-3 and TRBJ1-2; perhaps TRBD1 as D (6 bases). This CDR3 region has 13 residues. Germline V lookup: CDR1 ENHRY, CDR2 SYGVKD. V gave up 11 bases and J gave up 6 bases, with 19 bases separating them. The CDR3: CAASYDSGDGYTF. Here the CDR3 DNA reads TGTGCCGCATCGTACGACTCAGGGGATGGCTACACCTTC.

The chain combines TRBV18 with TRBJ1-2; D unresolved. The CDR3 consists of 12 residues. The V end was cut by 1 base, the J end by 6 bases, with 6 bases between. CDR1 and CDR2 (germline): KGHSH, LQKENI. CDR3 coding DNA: TGTGCCAGCTCACCACAAGAGAATGGCTACACCTTC. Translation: CASSPQENGYTF.

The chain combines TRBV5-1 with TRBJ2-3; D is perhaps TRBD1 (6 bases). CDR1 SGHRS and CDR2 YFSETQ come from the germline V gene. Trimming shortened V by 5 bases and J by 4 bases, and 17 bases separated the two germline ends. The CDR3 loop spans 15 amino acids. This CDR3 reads CASRRTAESADTQYF. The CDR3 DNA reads TGCGCCAGCAGACGGACAGCAGAAAGTGCAGATACGCAGTATTTT.

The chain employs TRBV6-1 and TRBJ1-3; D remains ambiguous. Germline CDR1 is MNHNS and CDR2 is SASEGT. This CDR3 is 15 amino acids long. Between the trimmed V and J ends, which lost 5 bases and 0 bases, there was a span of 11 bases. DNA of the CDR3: TGTGCCAGCAGTACCGTGAGTTACTCTGGAAACACCATATATTTT. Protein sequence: CASSTVSYSGNTIYF.

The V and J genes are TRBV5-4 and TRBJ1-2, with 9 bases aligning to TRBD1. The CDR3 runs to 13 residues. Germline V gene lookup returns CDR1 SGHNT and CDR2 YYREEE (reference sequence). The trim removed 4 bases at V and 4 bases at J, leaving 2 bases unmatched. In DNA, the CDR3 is TGTGCCAGCAGCCAGACAGGGGGCTATGGCTACACCTTC. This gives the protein CASSQTGGYGYTF.

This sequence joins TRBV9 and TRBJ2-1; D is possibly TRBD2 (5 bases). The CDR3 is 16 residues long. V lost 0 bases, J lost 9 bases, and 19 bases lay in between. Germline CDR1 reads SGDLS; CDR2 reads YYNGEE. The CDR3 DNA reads TGTGCCAGCAGCGTAGGGCCGGACTCCGGTCGGGTTGAGCAGTTCTTC. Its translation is CASSVGPDSGRVEQFF.

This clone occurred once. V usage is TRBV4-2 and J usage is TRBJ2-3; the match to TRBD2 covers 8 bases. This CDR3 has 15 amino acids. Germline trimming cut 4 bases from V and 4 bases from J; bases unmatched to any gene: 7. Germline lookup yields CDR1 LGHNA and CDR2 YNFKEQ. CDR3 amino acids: CASSLSGGGADTQYF. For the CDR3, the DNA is TGTGCCAGCAGCCTTTCGGGGGGGGGTGCAGATACGCAGTATTTT.

CDR3 in DNA: TGTGCCAGCAGCTTAGACGGGGACACTGAAGCTTTCTTT. Translating it yields CASSLDGDTEAFF. The J gene is TRBJ1-1, the V gene TRBV11-3; D remains ambiguous. The germline V gene encodes CDR1 SGHNT and CDR2 YENEEA. This CDR3 region has 13 residues. The germline V and J ends were trimmed by 0 bases and 3 bases, with 5 bases remaining between them.

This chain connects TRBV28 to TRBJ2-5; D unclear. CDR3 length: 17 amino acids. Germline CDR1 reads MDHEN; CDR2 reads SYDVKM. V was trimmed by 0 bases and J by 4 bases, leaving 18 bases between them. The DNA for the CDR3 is TGTGCCAGCAGTTTATGGGGTGGCAGGTCCGCAGGAGAGACCCAGTACTTC. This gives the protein CASSLWGGRSAGETQYF.

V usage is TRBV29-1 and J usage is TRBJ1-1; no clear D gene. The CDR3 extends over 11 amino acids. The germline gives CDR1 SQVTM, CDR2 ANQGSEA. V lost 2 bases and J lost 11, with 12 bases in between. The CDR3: CSVEKGGEAFF. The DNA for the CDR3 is TGCAGCGTTGAAAAGGGTGGGGAGGCTTTCTTT.

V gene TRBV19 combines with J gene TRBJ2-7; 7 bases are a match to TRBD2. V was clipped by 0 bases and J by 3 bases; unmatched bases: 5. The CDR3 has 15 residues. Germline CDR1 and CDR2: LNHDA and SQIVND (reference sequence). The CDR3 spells CASSIDGAGLYEQYF. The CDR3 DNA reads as TGTGCCAGTAGTATAGATGGAGCGGGACTCTACGAGCAGTACTTC.